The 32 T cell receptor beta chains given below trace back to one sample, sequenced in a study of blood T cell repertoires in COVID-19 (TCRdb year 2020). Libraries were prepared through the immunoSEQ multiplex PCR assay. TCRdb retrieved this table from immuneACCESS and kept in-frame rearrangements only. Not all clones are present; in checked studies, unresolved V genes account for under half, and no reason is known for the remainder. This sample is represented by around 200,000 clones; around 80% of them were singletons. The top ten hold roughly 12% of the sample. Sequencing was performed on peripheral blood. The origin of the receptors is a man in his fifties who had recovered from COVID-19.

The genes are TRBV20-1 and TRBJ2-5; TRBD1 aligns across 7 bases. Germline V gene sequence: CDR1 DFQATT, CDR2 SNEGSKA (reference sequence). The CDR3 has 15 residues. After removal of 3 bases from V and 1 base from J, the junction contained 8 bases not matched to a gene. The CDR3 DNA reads TGCAGTGCTAGTTATCCCGGGACAGTCCAAGAGACCCAGTACTTC. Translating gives CSASYPGTVQETQYF.

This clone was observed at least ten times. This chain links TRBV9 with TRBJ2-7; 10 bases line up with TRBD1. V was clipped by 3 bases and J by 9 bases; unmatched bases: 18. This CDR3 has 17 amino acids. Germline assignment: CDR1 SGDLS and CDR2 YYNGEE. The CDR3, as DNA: TGTGCCAGCAGCGCGGGACAGGGGTTTCTTCCTGTCTATGGGCAGTACTTC. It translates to CASSAGQGFLPVYGQYF.

CDR3 amino acids: CASSIEDLGASNYNEQFF. DNA of the CDR3: TGTGCCAGTAGTATAGAGGATCTGGGGGCCTCAAACTACAATGAGCAGTTCTTC. The J gene is TRBJ2-1, the V gene TRBV19; possibly TRBD1 for D (6 bases). CDR3 length: 18 amino acids. V was trimmed by 0 bases and J by 3 bases, leaving 18 bases between them. Germline V gene sequence: CDR1 LNHDA, CDR2 SQIVND (reference sequence).

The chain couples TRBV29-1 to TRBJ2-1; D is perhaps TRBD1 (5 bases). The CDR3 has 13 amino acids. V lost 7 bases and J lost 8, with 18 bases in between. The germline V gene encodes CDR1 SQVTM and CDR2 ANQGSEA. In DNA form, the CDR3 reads TGCAGCGCCACGAGGACAACAGCTTATGAGCAGTTCTTC. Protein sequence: CSATRTTAYEQFF.

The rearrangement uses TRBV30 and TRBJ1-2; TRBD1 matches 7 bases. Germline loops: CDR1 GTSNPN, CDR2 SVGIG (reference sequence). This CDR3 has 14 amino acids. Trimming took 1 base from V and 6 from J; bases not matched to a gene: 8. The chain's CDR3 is CAWSGNRGDNGYTF. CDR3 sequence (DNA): TGTGCCTGGAGTGGTAACAGGGGAGATAATGGCTACACCTTC.

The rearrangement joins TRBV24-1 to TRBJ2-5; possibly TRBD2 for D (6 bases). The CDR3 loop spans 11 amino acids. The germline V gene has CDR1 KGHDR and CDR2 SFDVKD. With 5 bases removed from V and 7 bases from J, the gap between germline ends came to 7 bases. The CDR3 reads CATSAGGTQYF. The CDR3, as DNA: TGTGCCACCAGTGCCGGGGGGACCCAGTACTTC.

The CDR3 nucleotides are TGTGCCAGCAGTAGAGCGGGGTCCGGTCGGAATGAGCAGTTCTTC. This sequence encodes CASSRAGSGRNEQFF. The chain is built from TRBV7-9 and TRBJ2-1, with TRBD2 identical over 7 bases. The CDR3 totals 15 residues. J gave up 7 bases and V 6 bases, and 12 bases lay outside the gene matches. CDR1 is SEHNR and CDR2 is FQNEAQ in the germline V gene (reference sequence).

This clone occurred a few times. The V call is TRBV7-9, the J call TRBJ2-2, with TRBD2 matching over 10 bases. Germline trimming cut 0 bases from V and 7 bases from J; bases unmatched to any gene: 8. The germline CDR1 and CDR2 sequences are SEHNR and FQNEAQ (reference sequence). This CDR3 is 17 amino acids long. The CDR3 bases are TGTGCCAGCAGCTTAGCGCGGCTAGCGGGAGTCGGCGGGGAGCTGTTTTTT. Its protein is CASSLARLAGVGGELFF.

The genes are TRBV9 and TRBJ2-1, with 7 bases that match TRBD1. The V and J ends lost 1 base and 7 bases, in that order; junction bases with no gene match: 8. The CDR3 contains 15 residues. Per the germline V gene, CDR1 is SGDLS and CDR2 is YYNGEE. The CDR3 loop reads CASSVSVTGENEQFF. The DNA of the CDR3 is TGTGCCAGCAGCGTATCTGTAACAGGGGAAAATGAGCAGTTCTTC.

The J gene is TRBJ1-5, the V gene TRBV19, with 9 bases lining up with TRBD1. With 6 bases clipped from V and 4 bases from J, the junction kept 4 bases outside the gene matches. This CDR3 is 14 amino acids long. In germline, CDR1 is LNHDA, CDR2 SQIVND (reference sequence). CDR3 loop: CASSAGTGNQPQHF. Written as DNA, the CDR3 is TGTGCCAGTAGCGCCGGGACAGGGAATCAGCCCCAGCATTTT. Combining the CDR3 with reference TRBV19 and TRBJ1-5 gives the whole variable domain DGGITQSPKYLFRKEGQNVTLSCEQNLNHDAMYWYRQDPGQGLRLIYYSQIVNDFQKGDIAEGYSVSREKKESFPLTVTSAQKNPTAFYLCASSAGTGNQPQHFGDGTRLSIL.

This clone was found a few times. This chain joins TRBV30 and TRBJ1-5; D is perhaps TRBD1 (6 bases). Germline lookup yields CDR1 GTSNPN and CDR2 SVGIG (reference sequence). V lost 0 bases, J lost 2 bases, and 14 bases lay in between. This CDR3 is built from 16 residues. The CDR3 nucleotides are TGTGCCTGGAGTGTAACAGGGATTTTCGGCAATCAGCCCCAGCATTTT. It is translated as CAWSVTGIFGNQPQHF.

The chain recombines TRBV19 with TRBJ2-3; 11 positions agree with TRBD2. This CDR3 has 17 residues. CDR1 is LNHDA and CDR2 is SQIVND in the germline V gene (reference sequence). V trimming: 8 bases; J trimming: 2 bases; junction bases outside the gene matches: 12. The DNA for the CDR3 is TGTGCCAGTTCTATTGAAATAGCGGGAGGGCCCACAGATACGCAGTATTTT. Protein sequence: CASSIEIAGGPTDTQYF. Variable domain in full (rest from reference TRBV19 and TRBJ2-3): DGGITQSPKYLFRKEGQNVTLSCEQNLNHDAMYWYRQDPGQGLRLIYYSQIVNDFQKGDIAEGYSVSREKKESFPLTVTSAQKNPTAFYLCASSIEIAGGPTDTQYFGPGTRLTVL.

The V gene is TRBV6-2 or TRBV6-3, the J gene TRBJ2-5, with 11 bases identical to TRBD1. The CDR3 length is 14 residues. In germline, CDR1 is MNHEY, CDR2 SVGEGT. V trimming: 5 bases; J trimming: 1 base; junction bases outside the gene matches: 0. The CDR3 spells CASSGTGGQETQYF. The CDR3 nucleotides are TGTGCCAGCAGTGGGACAGGGGGCCAAGAGACCCAGTACTTC.

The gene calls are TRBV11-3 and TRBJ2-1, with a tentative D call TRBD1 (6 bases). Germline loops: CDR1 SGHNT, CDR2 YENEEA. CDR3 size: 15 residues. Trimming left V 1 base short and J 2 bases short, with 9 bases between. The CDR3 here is CASSLVRGTYNEQFF. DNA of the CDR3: TGTGCCAGCAGCTTAGTCAGGGGAACCTACAATGAGCAGTTCTTC.

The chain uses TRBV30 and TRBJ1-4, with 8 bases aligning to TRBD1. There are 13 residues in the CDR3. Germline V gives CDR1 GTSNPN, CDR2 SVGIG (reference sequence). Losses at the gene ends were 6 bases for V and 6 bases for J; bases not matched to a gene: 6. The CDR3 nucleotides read TGTGCCTGCACGGACAGGGATGATGAAAAACTGTTTTTT. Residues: CACTDRDDEKLFF.

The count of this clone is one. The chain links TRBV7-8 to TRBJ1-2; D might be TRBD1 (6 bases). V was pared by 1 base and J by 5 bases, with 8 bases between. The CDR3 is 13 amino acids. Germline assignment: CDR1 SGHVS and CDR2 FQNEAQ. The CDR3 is CASSLGTGYGYTF. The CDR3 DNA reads TGTGCCAGCAGCTTAGGTACAGGGTATGGCTACACCTTC.

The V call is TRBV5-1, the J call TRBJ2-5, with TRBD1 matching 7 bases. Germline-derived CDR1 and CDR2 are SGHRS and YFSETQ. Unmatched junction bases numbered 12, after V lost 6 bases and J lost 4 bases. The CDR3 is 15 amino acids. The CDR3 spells CASTELYNRGETQYF. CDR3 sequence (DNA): TGCGCCAGCACTGAACTCTACAACAGGGGAGAGACCCAGTACTTC.

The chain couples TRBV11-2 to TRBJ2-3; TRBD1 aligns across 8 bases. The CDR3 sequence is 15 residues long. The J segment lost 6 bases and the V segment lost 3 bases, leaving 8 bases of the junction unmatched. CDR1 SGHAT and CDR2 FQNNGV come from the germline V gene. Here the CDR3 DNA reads TGTGCCAGCAGCTTCGACAGGGGCGTTTGGGATACGCAGTATTTT. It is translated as CASSFDRGVWDTQYF.

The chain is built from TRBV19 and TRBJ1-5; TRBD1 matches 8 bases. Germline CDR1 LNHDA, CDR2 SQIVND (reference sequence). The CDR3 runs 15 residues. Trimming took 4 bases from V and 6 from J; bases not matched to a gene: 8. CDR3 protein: CASSTQDRAGQPQHF. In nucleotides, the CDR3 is TGTGCCAGTAGTACGCAGGACAGGGCCGGTCAGCCCCAGCATTTT.

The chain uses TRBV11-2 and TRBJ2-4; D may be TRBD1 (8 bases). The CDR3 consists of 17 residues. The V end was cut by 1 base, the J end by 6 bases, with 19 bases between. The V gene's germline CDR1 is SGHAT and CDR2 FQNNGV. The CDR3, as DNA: TGTGCCAGCAGCTTAGGAAATTACAGGGGGAGGGGAAACATTCAGTACTTC. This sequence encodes CASSLGNYRGRGNIQYF.

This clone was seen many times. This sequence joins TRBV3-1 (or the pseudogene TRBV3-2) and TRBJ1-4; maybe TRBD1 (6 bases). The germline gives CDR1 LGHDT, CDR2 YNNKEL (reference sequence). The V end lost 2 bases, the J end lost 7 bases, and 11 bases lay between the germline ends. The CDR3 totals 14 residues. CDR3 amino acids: CASSQSRGVEKLFF. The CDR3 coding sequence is TGTGCCAGCAGCCAAAGCAGGGGAGTTGAAAAACTGTTTTTT.

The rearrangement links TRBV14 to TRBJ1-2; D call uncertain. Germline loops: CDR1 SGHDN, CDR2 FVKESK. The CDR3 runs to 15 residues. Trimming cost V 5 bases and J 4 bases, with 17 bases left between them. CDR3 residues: CASSGRSDPSYGYTF. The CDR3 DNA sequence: TGTGCCAGCAGCGGCCGCAGCGATCCCTCCTATGGCTACACCTTC. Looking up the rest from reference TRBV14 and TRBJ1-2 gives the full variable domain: EAGVTQFPSHSVIEKGQTVTLRCDPISGHDNLYWYRRVMGKEIKFLLHFVKESKQDESGMPNNRFLAERTGGTYSTLKVQPAELEDSGVYFCASSGRSDPSYGYTFGSGTRLTVV.

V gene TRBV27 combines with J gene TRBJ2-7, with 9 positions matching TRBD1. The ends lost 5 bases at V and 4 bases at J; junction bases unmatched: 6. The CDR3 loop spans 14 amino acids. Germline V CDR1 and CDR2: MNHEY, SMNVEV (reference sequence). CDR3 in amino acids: CASSPPDRGYEQYF. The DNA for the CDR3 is TGTGCCAGCAGTCCCCCGGACAGGGGATACGAGCAGTACTTC.

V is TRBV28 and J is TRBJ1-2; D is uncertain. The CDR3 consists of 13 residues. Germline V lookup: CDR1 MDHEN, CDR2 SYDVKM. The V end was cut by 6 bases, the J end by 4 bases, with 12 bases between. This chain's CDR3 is CASREGLTYGYTF. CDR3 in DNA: TGTGCCAGCAGGGAGGGCCTAACCTATGGCTACACCTTC.

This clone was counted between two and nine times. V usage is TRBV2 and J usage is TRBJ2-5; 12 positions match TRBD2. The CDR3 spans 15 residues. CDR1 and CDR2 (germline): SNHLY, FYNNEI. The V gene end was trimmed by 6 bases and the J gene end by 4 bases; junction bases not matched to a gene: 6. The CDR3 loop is CASSTGLAGSETQYF. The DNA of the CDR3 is TGTGCCAGCAGCACGGGACTAGCGGGCTCAGAGACCCAGTACTTC.

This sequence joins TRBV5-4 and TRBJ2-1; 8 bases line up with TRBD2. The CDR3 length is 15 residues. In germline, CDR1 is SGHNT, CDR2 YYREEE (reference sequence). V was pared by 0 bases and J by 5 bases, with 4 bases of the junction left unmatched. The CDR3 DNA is TGTGCCAGCAGCTTGGGACTAGCGCGAAACAATGAGCAGTTCTTC. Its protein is CASSLGLARNNEQFF.

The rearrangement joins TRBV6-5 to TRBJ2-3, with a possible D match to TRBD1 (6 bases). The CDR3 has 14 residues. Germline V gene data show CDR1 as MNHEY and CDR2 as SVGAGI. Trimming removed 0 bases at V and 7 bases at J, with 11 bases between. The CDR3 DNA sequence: TGTGCCAGCAGTTACTCGAGGGGGTCATATACGCAGTATTTT. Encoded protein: CASSYSRGSYTQYF.

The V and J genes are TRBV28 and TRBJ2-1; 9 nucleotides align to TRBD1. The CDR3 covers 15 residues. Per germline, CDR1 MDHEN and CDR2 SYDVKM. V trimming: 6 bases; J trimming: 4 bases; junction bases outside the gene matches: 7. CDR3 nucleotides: TGTGCCAGCAGAATGGACAGGGGAGTTTACAATGAGCAGTTCTTC. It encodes CASRMDRGVYNEQFF.

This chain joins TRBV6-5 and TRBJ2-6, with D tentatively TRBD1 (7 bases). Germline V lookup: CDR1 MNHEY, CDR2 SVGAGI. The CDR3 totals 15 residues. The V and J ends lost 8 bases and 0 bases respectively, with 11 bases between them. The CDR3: CASDQGGSGANVLTF. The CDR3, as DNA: TGTGCCAGCGACCAGGGGGGCTCTGGGGCCAACGTCCTGACTTTC.

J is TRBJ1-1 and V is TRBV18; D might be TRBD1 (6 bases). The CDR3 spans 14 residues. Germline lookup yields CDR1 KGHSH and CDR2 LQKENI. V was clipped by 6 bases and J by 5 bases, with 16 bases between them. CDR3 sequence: CASSQRTVDTEAFF. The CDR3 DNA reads TGTGCCAGCTCCCAGAGGACAGTCGATACTGAAGCTTTCTTT.

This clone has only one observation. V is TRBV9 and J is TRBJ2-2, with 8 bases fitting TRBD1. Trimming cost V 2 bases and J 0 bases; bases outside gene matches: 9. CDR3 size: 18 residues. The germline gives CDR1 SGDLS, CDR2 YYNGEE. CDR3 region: CASSVQGARRTNTGELFF. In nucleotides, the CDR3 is TGTGCCAGCAGCGTCCAGGGGGCGCGGCGGACGAACACCGGGGAGCTGTTTTTT. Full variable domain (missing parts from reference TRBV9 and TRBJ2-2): DSGVTQTPKHLITATGQRVTLRCSPRSGDLSVYWYQQSLDQGLQFLIQYYNGEERAKGNILERFSAQQFPDLHSELNLSSLELGDSALYFCASSVQGARRTNTGELFFGEGSRLTVL.

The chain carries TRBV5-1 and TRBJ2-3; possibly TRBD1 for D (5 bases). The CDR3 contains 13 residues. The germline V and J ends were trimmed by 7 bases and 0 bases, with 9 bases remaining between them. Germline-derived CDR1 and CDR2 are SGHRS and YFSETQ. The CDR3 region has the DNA TGCGCCAGCCGTCAGGGTAGCACAGATACGCAGTATTTT. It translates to CASRQGSTDTQYF. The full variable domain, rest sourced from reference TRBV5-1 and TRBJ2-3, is KAGVTQTPRYLIKTRGQQVTLSCSPISGHRSVSWYQQTPGQGLQFLFEYFSETQRNKGNFPGRFSGRQFSNSRSEMNVSTLELGDSALYLCASRQGSTDTQYFGPGTRLTVL.